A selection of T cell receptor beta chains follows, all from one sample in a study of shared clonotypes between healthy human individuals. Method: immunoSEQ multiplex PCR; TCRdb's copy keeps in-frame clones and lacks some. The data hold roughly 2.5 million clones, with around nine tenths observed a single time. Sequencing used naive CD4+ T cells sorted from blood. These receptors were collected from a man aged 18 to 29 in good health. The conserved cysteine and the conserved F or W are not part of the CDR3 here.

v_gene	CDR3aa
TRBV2	ASSGHGLGTDTQY
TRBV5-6	ASSRDGSSGNTIY
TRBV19	ASSIGPSDQPQH
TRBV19	ASQQGVHQPQH
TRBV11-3	ASSLRGGSYEQY
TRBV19	AIGLAGNANTGELF
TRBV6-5	ASSYGGLVNTEAF
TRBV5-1	ASSREYEQF
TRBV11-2	ASSIAGGNEQY
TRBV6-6	ASSYTGANYGYT
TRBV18	ASSTTGTKGAGELF
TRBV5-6	ASSLLATGGPLHEQF
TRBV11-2	ASSQHRGASANTGELF
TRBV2	ASRGRGEETQY
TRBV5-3	ARSLLNTGELF
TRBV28	ASSPGTQKSSYEQY
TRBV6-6	ASSAPGAGEDTQY
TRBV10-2	ASSGDRGYEQY
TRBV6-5	ASSWAGVFGNEQF
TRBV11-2	ASSLGGGFTDTQY
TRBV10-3	AIRNSYEQY
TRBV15	ATSRAGQDPYGYT
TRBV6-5	ASRGIENTEAF